This TCR beta chain was captured by sequencing in a study of molecular identifiers for immune sequencing clone quantification. The study's findings and limits: Clones that had above 20 RNA copies took up over 99% of effector molecules but under 1% in naive cells.

This clonotype has at least ten counts. Its antigen remains unidentified. Naive CD8 T cells, phenotype CD8+CD4-CCR7+CD45RA+, were sorted. Preparation methods for the bulk TCR libraries were those previously described, with listed TCR primers. From the PCR reads, TCRdb called clonotypes with MiXCR, one entry per CDR3 protein. The sample lists about 500,000 distinct CDR3 sequences; approximately 25% were seen once. Material: naive CD8+ T cells from blood, with Jurkat cell RNA spiked in. The subset is: FACS-sorted CD8+CD4-CCR7+CD45RA+ naive T cells. The sequence derives from a human donor in good health. Some libraries in this study had Jurkat cell RNA spiked in.

This chain's CDR3 is CASSDTGELFF. As DNA, the CDR3 is TGTGCCAGCAGTGATACCGGGGAGCTGTTTTTT. This chain uses TRBV6-1 with TRBJ2-2; unclear D gene. Looked up from germline, CDR1 is MNHNS and CDR2 is SASEGT. The V and J ends lost 3 bases and 5 bases respectively, with 1 base between them. The CDR3 contains 11 residues.